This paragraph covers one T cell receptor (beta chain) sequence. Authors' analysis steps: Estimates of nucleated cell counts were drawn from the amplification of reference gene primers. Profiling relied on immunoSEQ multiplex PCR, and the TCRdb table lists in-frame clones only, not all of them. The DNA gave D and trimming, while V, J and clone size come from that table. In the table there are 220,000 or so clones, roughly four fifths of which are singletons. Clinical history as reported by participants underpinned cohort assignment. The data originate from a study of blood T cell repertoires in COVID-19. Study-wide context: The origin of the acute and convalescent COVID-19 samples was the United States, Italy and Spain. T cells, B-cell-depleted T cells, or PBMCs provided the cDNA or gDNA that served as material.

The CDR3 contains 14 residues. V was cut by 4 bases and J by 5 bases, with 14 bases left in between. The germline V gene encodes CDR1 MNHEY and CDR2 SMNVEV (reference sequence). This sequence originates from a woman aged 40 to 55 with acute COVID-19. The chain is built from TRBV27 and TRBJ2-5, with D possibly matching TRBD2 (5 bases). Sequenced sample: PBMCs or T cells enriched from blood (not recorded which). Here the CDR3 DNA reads TGTGCCAGCAGTTCGCCCCACTCGGGGGAGACCCAGTACTTC. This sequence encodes CASSSPHSGETQYF.